What follows are 10 T cell receptor beta chains derived from one specimen sequenced in a study of T cell responses to AZD1222 COVID-19 vaccine. Libraries were prepared by immunoSEQ multiplex PCR; TCRdb keeps only in-frame clonotypes and omits some of them. The data hold 100,000 to 150,000 clones, with 75% to 85% observed a single time. Sequenced material: peripheral blood, taken 28 days after the second AZD1222 dose. Receptors originate from an adult who received the AZD1222 COVID-19 vaccine.

This clone was seen more than once but under ten times. This chain joins TRBV15 and TRBJ2-1; D may be TRBD1 (5 bases). There are 15 residues in the CDR3. V was clipped by 3 bases and J by 8 bases, with 17 bases between them. Germline V gives CDR1 LNHNV, CDR2 YYDKDF (reference sequence). CDR3 nucleotides: TGTGCCACCAGCAGTCGACAGCCCGGGCTGGATGAGCAGTTCTTC. Translating it yields CATSSRQPGLDEQFF.

This chain links TRBV7-2 with TRBJ2-1; 9 positions match TRBD2. V shed 3 bases and J 4 bases; nucleotides not matched to a gene: 10. Germline CDR1 SGHTA, CDR2 FQGNSA. The CDR3 runs to 17 residues. CDR3 region: CASSFSLLAGVYNEQFF. CDR3 nucleotide sequence: TGTGCCAGCAGCTTTTCCCTACTAGCGGGCGTATACAATGAGCAGTTCTTC.

This chain links TRBV2 with TRBJ2-7, with TRBD1 matching 7 bases. The CDR3 loop spans 15 amino acids. J lost 0 bases, V lost 7 bases, and 9 bases had no gene match. CDR1 and CDR2 from the germline V gene are SNHLY and FYNNEI. CDR3 nucleotides: TGTGCCAGCACCCCAGGGGGTTTCAGCTCCTACGAGCAGTACTTC. Translating it yields CASTPGGFSSYEQYF.

The rearrangement uses TRBV3-1 (or the pseudogene TRBV3-2) and TRBJ1-3; D is perhaps TRBD1 (5 bases). Germline V gene data show CDR1 as LGHDT and CDR2 as YNNKEL (reference sequence). The ends were cut back, 6 bases at V and 0 bases at J, with 18 bases in the middle. The CDR3 is made up of 17 amino acids. This CDR3 is CASRYTGAFSSGNTIYF. For the CDR3, the DNA is TGTGCCAGCAGGTATACCGGGGCCTTCAGCTCTGGAAACACCATATATTTT.

This clone appeared once. The J gene is TRBJ1-1, the V gene TRBV28; no clear D. CDR3 length equals 12 residues. V was cut by 2 bases and J by 6 bases, with 7 bases left in between. The germline V gene has CDR1 MDHEN and CDR2 SYDVKM. CDR3 in amino acids: CASSLGFAEAFF. CDR3 nucleotide sequence: TGTGCCAGCAGTTTAGGGTTTGCTGAAGCTTTCTTT.

This chain connects TRBV2 to TRBJ1-1, with TRBD1 as a possible D gene (5 bases). CDR3 length: 14 residues. CDR1 and CDR2 from the germline V gene are SNHLY and FYNNEI. V shed 4 bases and J shed 1 base, with 10 bases lying between them. The CDR3, as DNA: TGTGCCAGCAGTGGCTTCAGGGAGAACACTGAAGCTTTCTTT. Its protein is CASSGFRENTEAFF.

The chain links TRBV5-4 to TRBJ2-3; 9 nucleotides agree with TRBD2. The trim removed 7 bases at V and 0 bases at J, leaving 6 bases unmatched. Germline V gene data show CDR1 as SGHNT and CDR2 as YYREEE (reference sequence). CDR3 length: 15 amino acids. The CDR3 sequence is CASGLAGTSTDTQYF. DNA of the CDR3: TGTGCCAGCGGTCTAGCGGGGACTAGCACAGATACGCAGTATTTT.

The chain is built from TRBV9 and TRBJ1-5; D gene uncertain. CDR1 SGDLS and CDR2 YYNGEE come from the germline V gene. The CDR3 has 15 residues. V gave up 3 bases and J gave up 3 bases, with 13 bases separating them. The CDR3, as DNA: TGTGCCAGCAGCGCCAACGGACGGACCAATCAGCCCCAGCATTTT. Residues: CASSANGRTNQPQHF.

The V gene is TRBV11-3, the J gene TRBJ1-1; TRBD1 matches 9 bases. Germline V lookup: CDR1 SGHNT, CDR2 YENEEA. Losses at the gene ends were 1 base for V and 4 bases for J; bases not matched to a gene: 7. The CDR3 is 16 residues long. The CDR3, as DNA: TGTGCCAGCAGCTTAGGATGGACAGGGGCGGGCACTGAAGCTTTCTTT. This sequence encodes CASSLGWTGAGTEAFF.

This clone was counted a few times. The rearrangement uses TRBV19 and TRBJ2-2, with D tentatively TRBD1 (5 bases). The CDR3 has 16 amino acids. V lost 2 bases to trimming and J lost 4 bases, with 14 bases between them. The germline gives CDR1 LNHDA, CDR2 SQIVND (reference sequence). This CDR3 is CASSIRAGQGTGELFF. The CDR3 nucleotides are TGTGCCAGTAGTATAAGGGCAGGGCAAGGCACCGGGGAGCTGTTTTTT.